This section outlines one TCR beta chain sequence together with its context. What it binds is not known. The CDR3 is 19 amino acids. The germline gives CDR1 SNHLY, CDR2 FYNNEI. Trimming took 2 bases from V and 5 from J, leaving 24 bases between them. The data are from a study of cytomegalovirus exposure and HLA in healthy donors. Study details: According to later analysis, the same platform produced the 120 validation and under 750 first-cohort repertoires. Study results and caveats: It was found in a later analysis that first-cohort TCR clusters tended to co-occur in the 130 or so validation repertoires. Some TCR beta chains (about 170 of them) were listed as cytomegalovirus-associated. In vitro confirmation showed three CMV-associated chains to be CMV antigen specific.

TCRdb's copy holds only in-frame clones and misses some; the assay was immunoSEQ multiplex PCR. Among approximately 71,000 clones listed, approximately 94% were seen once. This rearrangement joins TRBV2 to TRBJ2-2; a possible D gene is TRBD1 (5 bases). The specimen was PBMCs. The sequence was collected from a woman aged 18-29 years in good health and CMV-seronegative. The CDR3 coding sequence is TGTGCCAGCAGTGAATCAGGGTTTCGAGTAGCCCGGCGGACCGGGGAGCTGTTTTTT. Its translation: CASSESGFRVARRTGELFF.